This entry lists 8 T cell receptor beta chains sequenced from one sample in a study of shared clonotypes between healthy human individuals (dated by TCRdb to about 2020). Libraries were made using the immunoSEQ multiplex PCR assay. The source is immuneACCESS, and TCRdb retained only in-frame sequences with V and J called. Part of the clones is not carried over; for the studies checked, unresolved V genes explain less than half of this, and the remainder is unexplained. Counted in this sample were 470,000 or so clones; more than 75% of them appeared once. Clones ranked in the top ten supply 12% of the sample. The sample taken for sequencing was PBMCs. The receptors were gathered from a woman aged 40 to 55 in good health. Some clones in this sample may be carry-over from other donors' samples.

This sequence joins TRBV10-3 and TRBJ2-5; 12 bases match TRBD1. Germline V gives CDR1 ENHRY, CDR2 SYGVKD. The CDR3 has 15 residues. The junction had 7 bases not matched to a gene; V was cut back by 6 bases and J by 5 bases. The CDR3 protein is CAIRGTGGSWETQYF. The CDR3 coding sequence is TGTGCCATCAGGGGGACAGGGGGCTCGTGGGAGACCCAGTACTTC.

This chain links TRBV5-4 with TRBJ2-1; 14 bases match TRBD2. Germline assignment: CDR1 SGHNT and CDR2 YYREEE (reference sequence). The CDR3 loop spans 15 amino acids. Trimming took 4 bases from V and 9 from J; bases not matched to a gene: 6. CDR3 sequence reads: CASSAGTSGSFEQFF. In nucleotides, the CDR3 is TGTGCCAGCAGCGCCGGGACTAGCGGGAGTTTTGAGCAGTTCTTC.

The chain recombines TRBV7-9 with TRBJ2-3; D is undetermined. The germline gives CDR1 SEHNR, CDR2 FQNEAQ (reference sequence). The CDR3 covers 13 residues. The V and J ends lost 1 base and 7 bases respectively, with 9 bases between them. The CDR3 loop reads CASSLVIENTQYF. In DNA, the CDR3 is TGTGCCAGCAGCTTAGTGATAGAGAATACGCAGTATTTT.

This clone occurred a few times. The genes are TRBV5-1 and TRBJ2-7; 9 bases are shared with TRBD1. V was clipped by 3 bases and J by 3 bases; unmatched bases: 4. Germline CDR1 SGHRS, CDR2 YFSETQ. The CDR3 is 14 residues long. The CDR3 loop reads CASSSGDRDYEQYF. The DNA for the CDR3 is TGCGCCAGCAGCTCCGGGGACAGGGACTACGAGCAGTACTTC.

This clone has a handful of counts. The chain recombines TRBV4-2 with TRBJ2-2; D is unresolved. This CDR3 has 16 residues. V lost 0 bases to trimming and J lost 2 bases, with 10 bases between them. Germline V lookup: CDR1 LGHNA, CDR2 YNFKEQ. The CDR3 DNA reads as TGTGCCAGCAGCCAAGAGGGAAACTATAACACCGGGGAGCTGTTTTTT. Its protein product is CASSQEGNYNTGELFF.

The V and J genes are TRBV18 and TRBJ2-4; no firm D call. The V gene lost 0 bases and the J gene lost 6 bases, with 12 bases spanning the gap. This CDR3 region has 15 residues. Germline loops: CDR1 KGHSH, CDR2 LQKENI. CDR3 DNA: TGTGCCAGCTCACCACCATATCCATCGGGAAACATTCAGTACTTC. The encoded protein is CASSPPYPSGNIQYF. The full variable domain, its missing parts supplied by reference TRBV18 and TRBJ2-4, is NAGVMQNPRHLVRRRGQEARLRCSPMKGHSHVYWYRQLPEEGLKFMVYLQKENIIDESGMPKERFSAEFPKEGPSILRIQQVVRGDSAAYFCASSPPYPSGNIQYFGAGTRLSVL.

This chain joins TRBV5-1 and TRBJ2-5; D possibly matches TRBD1 or TRBD2 (5 bases each). This CDR3 is built from 13 residues. V shed 1 base and J shed 5 bases, with 9 bases lying between them. Germline V gives CDR1 SGHRS, CDR2 YFSETQ. The CDR3 DNA follows: TGCGCCAGCAGCTTGTCAGGGAGTGAGACCCAGTACTTC. It translates to CASSLSGSETQYF.

The chain uses TRBV11-2 and TRBJ2-1, with D hard to call. The germline V gene encodes CDR1 SGHAT and CDR2 FQNNGV. The CDR3 is 12 amino acids. Deletions cut 0 bases from V and 9 bases from J, with 6 bases between. CDR3 residues: CASSLELGEQFF. The CDR3 bases are TGTGCCAGCAGCTTAGAGTTGGGTGAGCAGTTCTTC.